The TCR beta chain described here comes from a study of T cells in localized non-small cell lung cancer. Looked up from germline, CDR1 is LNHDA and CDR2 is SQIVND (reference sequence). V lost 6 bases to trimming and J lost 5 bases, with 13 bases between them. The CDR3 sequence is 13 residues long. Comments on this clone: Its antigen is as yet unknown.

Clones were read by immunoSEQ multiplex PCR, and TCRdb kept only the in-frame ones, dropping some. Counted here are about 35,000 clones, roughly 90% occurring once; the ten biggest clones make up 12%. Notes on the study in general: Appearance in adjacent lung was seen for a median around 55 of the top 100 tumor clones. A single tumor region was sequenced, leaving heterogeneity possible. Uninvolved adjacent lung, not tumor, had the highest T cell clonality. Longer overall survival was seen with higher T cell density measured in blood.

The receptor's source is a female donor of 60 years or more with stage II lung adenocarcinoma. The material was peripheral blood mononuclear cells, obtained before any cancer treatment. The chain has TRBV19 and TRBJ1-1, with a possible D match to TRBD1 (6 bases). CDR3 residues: CASRIQGGTEAFF. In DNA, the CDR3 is TGTGCCAGTAGGATACAGGGTGGAACTGAAGCTTTCTTT.